This T cell receptor beta chain was retrieved from a study of T cells after yellow fever vaccination. At the level of the study: Libraries from low-cell-number fractions were prepared with the SMART-Seq v4 Ultra Low Input RNA kit. Study-wide findings and caveats: Most primary-vaccination clones recurred post-booster (just under 98% CD4, roughly 87% CD8). The bulk population could contribute abundant contaminating clonotypes to FACS-sorted repertoires.

To note about this clonotype: Its matching antigen is unknown.

5'RACE template switching generated TCR cDNA, adding a universal primer site and UMIs. MiXCR, run by TCRdb on the 5' RACE reads, gives a single entry per CDR3 protein. The sample has just under 600,000 distinct CDR3 sequences; roughly 13% are singletons. The CDR3 extends over 14 amino acids. V shed 1 base and J shed 4 bases, with 10 bases lying between them. The chain combines TRBV12-3 or TRBV12-4 with TRBJ2-5, with no clear D. The clonotype was recovered from a man under 40 who received the YFV17D yellow fever vaccine. Sequenced here: PBMCs, sampled on the day of the yellow fever booster vaccination. CDR3 sequence (DNA): TGTGCCAGCAGTTTAGATGGTCCGAGAGAGACCCAGTACTTC. This gives the protein CASSLDGPRETQYF.